The sequence of this T cell receptor beta chain was determined in a study of blood T cell repertoires in COVID-19. Background on the study: COVID-19 samples from acute and convalescent phases originated in the United States, Italy and Spain. The cDNA or gDNA used as material had been derived from T cells, B-cell-depleted T cells, or PBMCs.

Authors' processing steps: Researchers report that nucleated cell counts were estimated from reference gene primer amplification. Only in-frame clones appear in the TCRdb table, and some are missing; sequencing was by immunoSEQ multiplex PCR. D and trimming come from the DNA, and the V and J calls and clone size come from that table. The profile shows about 220,000 clones, more than 65% of them singletons. Per germline, CDR1 PRHDT and CDR2 FYEKMQ (reference sequence). The V end lost 8 bases, the J end lost 4 bases, and 17 bases lay between the germline ends. This CDR3 region has 14 residues. Input material: peripheral blood. The genes are TRBV13 and TRBJ1-1; tentative D call: TRBD1 (5 bases). The sequence derives from an older woman with acute or convalescent COVID-19. The CDR3 region is CASGRGHLGTEAFF. DNA of the CDR3: TGTGCCAGCGGGCGTGGACACTTGGGCACTGAAGCTTTCTTT.